A selection of T cell receptor beta chains follows, all from one sample in a study of neurological immune-mediated disorders. TCRdb processed the 5' RACE reads anew with MiXCR; each CDR3 protein has one entry. The table records 50,000 or so distinct CDR3 sequences, around 3.3% of them present only once. Specimen: PBMCs. The receptors come from a middle-aged man with multiple sclerosis. The CDR3 runs from the conserved cysteine through the conserved F or W. Each record gives: clone size, J gene, V gene, D gene, CDR3 protein, CDR3 DNA. The D gene is left open where the match is weak. Some rows have no size entry. The others give once, few or many, or a class for an expanded clone.

many,TRBJ1-2,TRBV10-3,.,CAIAENQDPYGYTF,TGTGCCATCGCCGAAAACCAAGATCCGTATGGCTACACCTTC
many,TRBJ2-7,TRBV25-1,TRBD2,CASKASGGAFYEQYF,TGTGCCAGCAAGGCTAGCGGGGGGGCCTTCTACGAGCAGTACTTC
few,TRBJ1-1,TRBV5-1,.,CASSLGGITEAFF,TGCGCCAGCAGCTTGGGAGGTATCACTGAAGCTTTCTTT
many,TRBJ2-5,TRBV25-1,TRBD2,CASLADLAGQETQYF,TGTGCCAGCCTGGCGGACCTAGCGGGACAAGAGACCCAGTACTTC
many,TRBJ1-5,TRBV20-1,TRBD1,CSAATGGGNQPQHF,TGCAGTGCCGCGACAGGGGGAGGCAATCAGCCCCAGCATTTT
many,TRBJ1-5,TRBV4-1,TRBD1,CASSPGQALNQPQHF,TGCGCCAGCAGCCCGGGACAGGCCCTCAATCAGCCCCAGCATTTT
many,TRBJ2-2,TRBV6-5,TRBD1,CASRSSLGQGNTGELFF,TGTGCCAGCAGGTCAAGCTTGGGACAGGGAAACACCGGGGAGCTGTTTTTT
many,TRBJ1-2,TRBV12-3/TRBV12-4,.,CASSSQGYGYTF,TGTGCCAGCAGTTCCCAGGGGTATGGCTACACCTTC
many,TRBJ2-1,TRBV6-2/TRBV6-3,TRBD2,CASSYPSSGAANEQFF,TGTGCCAGCAGTTACCCTTCTAGCGGGGCGGCCAATGAGCAGTTCTTC
few,TRBJ2-1,TRBV6-4,TRBD2,CASSDSSGSYNEQFF,TGTGCCAGCAGTGACTCTAGCGGGTCCTACAATGAGCAGTTCTTC
.,TRBJ2-7,TRBV6-6,TRBD1,CASGQGASYEQYF,TGTGCCAGCGGGCAGGGGGCTTCCTACGAGCAGTACTTC
many,TRBJ1-6,TRBV4-1,TRBD1,CASSLREGTGDSPLHF,TGCGCCAGCAGCTTACGTGAAGGGACAGGGGATTCACCCCTCCACTTT
many,TRBJ2-7,TRBV3-1,.,CASSAGDRTPGEQYF,TGTGCCAGCAGCGCCGGGGACCGGACCCCCGGGGAGCAGTACTTC
many,TRBJ1-2,TRBV20-1,.,CSASLVHASGYTF,TGCAGTGCTTCCCTGGTCCATGCATCAGGCTACACCTTC
many,TRBJ1-6,TRBV20-1,TRBD1,CSARTGKGSPLHF,TGCAGTGCAAGGACAGGGAAGGGTTCACCCCTCCACTTT
many,TRBJ2-5,TRBV7-2,TRBD1,CASSFLGQGAWETQYF,TGTGCCAGCAGCTTCCTCGGACAGGGGGCTTGGGAGACCCAGTACTTC
many,TRBJ1-1,TRBV5-1,TRBD1,CASSLAETGGTEAFF,TGCGCCAGCAGCTTGGCTGAGACAGGGGGCACTGAAGCTTTCTTT
many,TRBJ1-1,TRBV10-3,.,CAIGDIMGTEAFF,TGTGCCATCGGGGACATTATGGGGACTGAAGCTTTCTTT
many,TRBJ2-3,TRBV25-1,.,CASSAWSGDTQYF,TGTGCCAGCAGTGCCTGGAGTGGAGATACGCAGTATTTT
many,TRBJ2-3,TRBV20-1,TRBD1,CSANHRGHTDTQYF,TGCAGTGCCAATCACAGGGGGCACACAGATACGCAGTATTTT
many,TRBJ2-3,TRBV5-1,TRBD2,CASSLSRLAGEDTQYF,TGCGCCAGCAGCTTATCCCGGCTAGCGGGGGAAGATACGCAGTATTTT
many,TRBJ2-2,TRBV7-7,.,CASSRTDIHGELFF,TGTGCTAGCAGCCGAACCGACATACACGGGGAGCTGTTTTTT
many,TRBJ2-7,TRBV20-1,.,CSARDNGDEQYF,TGCAGTGCTAGAGATAACGGCGACGAGCAGTACTTC
many,TRBJ1-1,TRBV29-1,.,CSVELRGDMNTEAFF,TGCAGCGTTGAGCTGAGGGGAGATATGAACACTGAAGCTTTCTTT
many,TRBJ2-1,TRBV5-1,TRBD1,CASSLGDRYNEQFF,TGCGCCAGCAGCTTGGGGGACAGATACAATGAGCAGTTCTTC
many,TRBJ2-1,TRBV11-2,.,CASSQGLAGYNEQFF,TGTGCCAGCAGCCAGGGGCTAGCAGGGTACAATGAGCAGTTCTTC
many,TRBJ2-2,TRBV9,TRBD2,CASSDRLAGATGELFF,TGTGCCAGCAGCGATCGACTAGCGGGGGCGACCGGGGAGCTGTTTTTT
many,TRBJ1-2,TRBV20-1,TRBD1,CSARYRDRVHYGYTF,TGCAGTGCTAGATATCGGGACAGGGTCCACTATGGCTACACCTTC
many,TRBJ2-2,TRBV20-1,TRBD1,CSSPGQGASGELFF,TGCAGTTCTCCGGGACAGGGGGCCTCCGGGGAGCTGTTTTTT
many,TRBJ1-1,TRBV5-5,.,CASSRGVSTEAFF,TGTGCCAGCAGCAGGGGGGTTTCCACTGAAGCTTTCTTT
many,TRBJ2-3,TRBV20-1,TRBD2,CSARVWGGGTDTQYF,TGCAGTGCTAGAGTTTGGGGGGGAGGCACAGATACGCAGTATTTT
many,TRBJ2-2,TRBV12-3/TRBV12-4,TRBD2,CASSLVRGGTGELFF,TGTGCCAGCAGTTTAGTCCGGGGGGGCACCGGGGAGCTGTTTTTT
many,TRBJ2-1,TRBV7-2,TRBD2,CASSLIGTSGYNEQFF,TGTGCCAGCAGCTTAATTGGGACTAGCGGATACAATGAGCAGTTCTTC
many,TRBJ2-5,TRBV6-5,.,CASSYSGLAIHETQYF,TGTGCCAGCAGTTACTCAGGGCTAGCGATACACGAGACCCAGTACTTC
many,TRBJ1-6,TRBV5-1,.,CASSLEGYSPLHF,TGCGCCAGCAGCTTGGAGGGTTACTCACCCCTCCACTTT
many,TRBJ2-7,TRBV20-1,TRBD1,CSAMDRGGPYEQYF,TGCAGTGCGATGGACAGGGGAGGCCCCTACGAGCAGTACTTC
many,TRBJ1-1,TRBV29-1,TRBD1,CSAMKPGQGWTEAFF,TGCAGCGCCATGAAACCAGGACAGGGGTGGACTGAAGCTTTCTTT
many,TRBJ2-4,TRBV6-1,TRBD1,CASSGDRGGKNIQYF,TGTGCCAGCAGTGGAGACAGGGGGGGCAAAAACATTCAGTACTTC
many,TRBJ2-2,TRBV12-3/TRBV12-4,TRBD1,CASRSGQGAGELFF,TGTGCCAGCAGATCGGGACAGGGAGCCGGGGAGCTGTTTTTT
many,TRBJ2-1,TRBV20-1,.,CSALVTGTGNNEQFF,TGCAGTGCCTTAGTCACCGGGACTGGCAACAATGAGCAGTTCTTC
many,TRBJ1-1,TRBV11-2,.,CASSLGGSGTGAFF,TGTGCCAGCAGCTTAGGGGGCTCGGGCACGGGGGCTTTCTTT
many,TRBJ1-3,TRBV20-1,.,CSARDGSSGNTIYF,TGCAGTGCTAGGGACGGAAGCTCTGGAAACACCATATATTTT
many,TRBJ2-1,TRBV3-1,.,CASRREGGDYNEQFF,TGTGCCAGCAGAAGAGAGGGGGGAGACTACAATGAGCAGTTCTTC
many,TRBJ1-2,TRBV6-1,TRBD1,CASSSDRGDGYTF,TGTGCCAGCAGTTCGGACAGGGGAGATGGCTACACCTTC
.,TRBJ1-6,TRBV12-3/TRBV12-4,.,CASSFSPTNSPLHF,TGTGCCAGCAGTTTTTCACCGACGAATTCACCCCTCCACTTT
many,TRBJ2-7,TRBV27,TRBD2,CANLAGGHYEQYF,TGTGCCAACTTAGCGGGGGGGCACTACGAGCAGTACTTC
many,TRBJ1-4,TRBV5-1,TRBD1,CASSLDGTDRGAEKLFF,TGCGCCAGCAGCTTGGATGGGACCGACAGGGGCGCTGAAAAACTGTTTTTT
many,TRBJ1-1,TRBV12-3/TRBV12-4,.,CASIGTFLNTEAFF,TGTGCCAGCATCGGGACGTTTTTGAACACTGAAGCTTTCTTT
many,TRBJ2-2,TRBV6-5,.,CASSYWNTGELFF,TGTGCCAGCAGTTACTGGAACACCGGGGAGCTGTTTTTT
.,TRBJ1-6,TRBV2,TRBD1,CASREGTAPNSPLNF,TGTGCCAGCAGAGAGGGGACAGCCCCGAATTCACCCCTCAACTTT
many,TRBJ2-5,TRBV6-5,TRBD1,CASSYSPDRGETQYF,TGTGCCAGCAGTTACTCTCCGGACAGGGGAGAGACCCAGTACTTC
many,TRBJ1-3,TRBV7-9,.,CASSETAASGNTIYF,TGTGCCAGCAGCGAAACCGCGGCTTCTGGAAACACCATATATTTT
many,TRBJ2-7,TRBV10-1,.,CASSESKSSYEQYF,TGCGCCAGCAGTGAGTCGAAGAGCTCCTACGAGCAGTACTTC
many,TRBJ2-1,TRBV7-3,.,CASSTTLAGLYNEQFF,TGTGCCAGCAGTACTACCCTCGCGGGACTCTACAATGAGCAGTTCTTC
many,TRBJ2-1,TRBV2,.,CASSGDLGEQFF,TGTGCCAGCAGCGGGGACTTGGGTGAGCAGTTCTTC
many,TRBJ2-3,TRBV3-1,.,CASSRRTGTDTQYF,TGTGCCAGCAGCCGCCGGACAGGCACAGATACGCAGTATTTT
many,TRBJ1-2,TRBV24-1,TRBD1,CATSDYTGDGYTF,TGTGCCACCAGTGATTATACAGGGGATGGCTACACCTTC
many,TRBJ2-7,TRBV5-1,TRBD1,CASSPGQGGAYEQYF,TGCGCCAGCAGCCCCGGACAGGGGGGCGCCTACGAGCAGTACTTC
many,TRBJ1-2,TRBV20-1,TRBD1,CSARDSTGMGYGYTF,TGCAGTGCTAGAGACTCGACAGGGATGGGCTATGGCTACACCTTC
many,TRBJ1-1,TRBV6-5,TRBD1,CASSPGQGARTEAFF,TGTGCCAGCAGTCCCGGACAGGGGGCGCGCACTGAAGCTTTCTTT